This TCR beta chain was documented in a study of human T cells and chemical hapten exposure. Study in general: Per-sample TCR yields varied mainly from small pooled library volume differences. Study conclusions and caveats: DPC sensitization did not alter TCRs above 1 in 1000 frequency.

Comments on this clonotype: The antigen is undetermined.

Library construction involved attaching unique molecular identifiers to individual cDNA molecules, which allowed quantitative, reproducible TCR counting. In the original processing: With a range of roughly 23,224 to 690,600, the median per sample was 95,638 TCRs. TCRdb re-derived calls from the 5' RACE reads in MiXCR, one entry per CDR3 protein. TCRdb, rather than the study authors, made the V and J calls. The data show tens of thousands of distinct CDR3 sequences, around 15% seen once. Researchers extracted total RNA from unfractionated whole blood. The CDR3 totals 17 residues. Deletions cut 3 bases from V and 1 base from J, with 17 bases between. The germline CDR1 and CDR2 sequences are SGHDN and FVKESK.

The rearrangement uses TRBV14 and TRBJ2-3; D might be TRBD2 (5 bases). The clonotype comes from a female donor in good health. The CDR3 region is CASSHPDSYLGTDTQYF. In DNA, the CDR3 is TGTGCCAGCAGCCACCCGGACTCATACTTGGGCACAGATACGCAGTATTTT.